This TCR beta chain was identified during a study of human T cells and chemical hapten exposure. Indicated time point: patch test 2, 6 weeks after DPC sensitization. Sample treatment: therapeutic diphenylcyclopropenone sensitization with weekly scalp DPC. Only after blood had been drawn was each patch test applied. TCRdb reprocessed the RACE reads via MiXCR and lists one record per CDR3 protein. The sample has about 89,000 distinct CDR3 sequences, 8% to 13% seen once; the top ten hold roughly 2.3%. The CDR3 runs 17 residues. The germline V gene has CDR1 SGHAT and CDR2 FQDESV (reference sequence). The ends lost 5 bases at V and 5 bases at J; junction bases unmatched: 14.

V is TRBV11-1 and J is TRBJ2-7; 11 nucleotides align to TRBD2. The starting material was whole blood, obtained in connection with sensitization to the hapten diphenylcyclopropenone (DPC). This TCR was sampled from a man in his forties with alopecia areata. Some clones in this sample may be carry-over from other donors' samples. The CDR3 loop is CASSQYKVASGRNEQYF. The CDR3, as DNA: TGTGCCAGCAGCCAATACAAGGTGGCTAGCGGGAGGAACGAGCAGTACTTC.